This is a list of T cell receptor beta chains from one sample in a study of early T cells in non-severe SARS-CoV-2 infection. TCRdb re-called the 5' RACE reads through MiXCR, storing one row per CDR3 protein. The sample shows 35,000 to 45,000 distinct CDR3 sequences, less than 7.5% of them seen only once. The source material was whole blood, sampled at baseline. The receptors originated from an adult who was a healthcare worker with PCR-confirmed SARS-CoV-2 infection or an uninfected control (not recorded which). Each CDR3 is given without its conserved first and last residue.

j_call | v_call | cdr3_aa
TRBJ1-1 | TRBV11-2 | ASSFGVGNTEAF
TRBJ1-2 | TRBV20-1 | SAGFGTAKGYT
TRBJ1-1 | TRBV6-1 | ASSLGTVAEAF
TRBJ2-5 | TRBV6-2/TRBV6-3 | ASSYSRQEGQETQY
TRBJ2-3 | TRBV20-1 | SARVASRVDTQY
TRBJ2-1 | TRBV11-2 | ASSTKGSEGTFSYEQF
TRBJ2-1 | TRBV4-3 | ASSQGSVEQSGQF
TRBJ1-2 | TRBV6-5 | ASSSNGGEEGYT
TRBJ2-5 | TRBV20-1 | SGALAGGQETQY
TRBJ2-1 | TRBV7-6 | ASSLWLAANEQF
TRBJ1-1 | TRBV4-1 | ASSHGNRGENTEAF
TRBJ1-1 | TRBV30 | AQPGGMNTEAF
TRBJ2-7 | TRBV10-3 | AISDSASGRVSYEQY
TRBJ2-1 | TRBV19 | ASSIAGGYYNEQF
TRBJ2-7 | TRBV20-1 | SATGGGPDEQY
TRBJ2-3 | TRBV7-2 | ASSLRLAEGKY
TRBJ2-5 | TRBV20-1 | SAVSGETQY
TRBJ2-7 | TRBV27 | ASSLGRVNEQY
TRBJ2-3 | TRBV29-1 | SVGGLSTDTQY
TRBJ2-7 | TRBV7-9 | ASSETGDEQY
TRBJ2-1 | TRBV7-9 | ASSFDWASGSNEQF
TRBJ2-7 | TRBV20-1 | SARGGTSGYEQY
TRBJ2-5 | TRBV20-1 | SARDSWTGQETQY
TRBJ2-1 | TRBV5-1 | ASSPGTLLYNEQF
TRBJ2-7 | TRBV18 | ASSPLESGATYEQY
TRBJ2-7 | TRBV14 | ASSQEGGDYFSYEQY
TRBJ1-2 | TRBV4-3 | ASSQEPRGRTDYGYT
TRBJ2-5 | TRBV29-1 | TGGGGGETQY
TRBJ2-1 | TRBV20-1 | SASRRAGSSYNEQF
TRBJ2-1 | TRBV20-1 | SARRTGSAEQF
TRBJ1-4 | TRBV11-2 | ASAGHLGNEKLF
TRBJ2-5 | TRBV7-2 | ASSLGGYTQETQY
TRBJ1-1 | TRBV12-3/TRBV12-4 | ASSLQEGTEAF
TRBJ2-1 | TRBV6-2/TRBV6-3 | ASSLTLRQF
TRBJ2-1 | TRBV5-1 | ASSSALAAGRSSYNEQF
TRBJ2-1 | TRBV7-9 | ASSLAGTANSYNEQF
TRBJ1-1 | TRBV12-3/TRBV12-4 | ASSFGGFGGTEAF
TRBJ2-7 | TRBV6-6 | ASTTAGEQY
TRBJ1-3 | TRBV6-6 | ASSYPTVRGGNTIY
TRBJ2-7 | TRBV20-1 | SAGGLVSSYEQY
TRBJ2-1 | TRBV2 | ASQGLATVNEQF
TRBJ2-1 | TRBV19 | ASRQALYNEQF
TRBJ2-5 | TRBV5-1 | ASSLLPAGDEETQY
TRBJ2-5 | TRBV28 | ASSLEKFGGETQY
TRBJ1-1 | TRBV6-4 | ASSDGGQGAGAF
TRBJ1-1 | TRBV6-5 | ASKENGANTEAF
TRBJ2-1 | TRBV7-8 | ASSSWEGEQF
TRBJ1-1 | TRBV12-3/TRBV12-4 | ASSLGRGHEAF
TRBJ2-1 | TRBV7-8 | ASSSGLVENEQF
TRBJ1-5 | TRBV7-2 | ASSLRSNQPQH
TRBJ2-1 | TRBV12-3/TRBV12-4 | ASSLGRQSNEQF
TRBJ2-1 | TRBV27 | ASSQIGNEQF
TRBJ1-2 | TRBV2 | ASSANGVSYGYT
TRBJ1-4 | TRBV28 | ASRYRRTAIPEKLF
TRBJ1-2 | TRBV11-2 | ASSPKGPLDYGYT
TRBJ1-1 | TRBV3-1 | ASSGWGQGTEAF
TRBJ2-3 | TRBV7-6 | ASSLVSAGDTQY
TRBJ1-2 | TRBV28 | ASSSPGVTNYGYT
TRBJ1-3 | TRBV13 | ASSFNRAAGNTIY
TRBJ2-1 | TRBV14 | ASSPGLAGDGYPTNYNEQF